The rows below give T cell receptor beta chains drawn from one sample of a study of blood T cells in healthy people across ages. TCRdb reprocessed the 5' RACE reads with MiXCR, giving one entry per CDR3 protein. The data contain some 550,000 distinct CDR3 sequences, about 45% of them singletons. The sequenced material came from blood. The receptors were gathered from a man at least 80 years old in good health. Both conserved end residues are part of each CDR3. The D gene is left open where the match is weak. For some rows the clone size is stated as once, few or many, or as a class when expanded; others skip it.

clone size	V gene	J gene	D gene	CDR3 DNA	CDR3 protein
.	TRBV15	TRBJ2-3	TRBD1	TGTGCCACCAGCATGACAGGGGTGCCCACAGATACGCAGTATTTT	CATSMTGVPTDTQYF
.	TRBV7-2	TRBJ2-7	TRBD2	TGTGCCAGCGTCGACCGGGGGGGGCGCGCCTCCTACGAGCAGTACTTC	CASVDRGGRASYEQYF
.	TRBV5-1	TRBJ2-3	.	TGCGCCAGCAGGGTTGGACAAAGCACAGATACGCAGTATTTT	CASRVGQSTDTQYF
.	TRBV7-2	TRBJ2-3	TRBD2	TGTGCCAGCAGCTTAAGCGGGGGGGCCCCTAGCACAGATACGCAGTATTTT	CASSLSGGAPSTDTQYF
few	TRBV11-2	TRBJ2-1	.	TGTGCCAGCAGCCCACGGATAGAAAACAATGAGCAGTTCTTC	CASSPRIENNEQFF
.	TRBV20-1	TRBJ2-3	TRBD1	TGCAGTGCCCTGTCGTGGGGACAGGATACGCAGTATTTT	CSALSWGQDTQYF
.	TRBV7-3	TRBJ2-1	TRBD2	TGTGCCAGCAGCTTATCGCGGGAGCGGGCCAATGAGCAGTTCTTC	CASSLSRERANEQFF
.	TRBV3-1	TRBJ2-5	.	TGTGCCAGCAGCTACATAGAGACCCAGTACTTC	CASSYIETQYF
once	TRBV6-2/TRBV6-3	TRBJ2-7	.	TGTGCCACCAGACAGGAGACCTACGAGCAGTACTTC	CATRQETYEQYF
.	TRBV7-2	TRBJ2-3	.	TGTGCCAGCAGCCACGACTCAGATACGCAGTATTTT	CASSHDSDTQYF
few	TRBV2	TRBJ1-2	.	TGTGCCAGCAGTGAGTCGGCCGCCTATGGCTACACCTTC	CASSESAAYGYTF
few	TRBV15	TRBJ2-1	.	TGTGCCACCAGCAGAGATTTCAGCAGGGTAGAACACGATGAGCAGTTCTTC	CATSRDFSRVEHDEQFF
few	TRBV5-1	TRBJ2-1	TRBD2	TGCGCCAGCAGCCAACTAGCGGGAGACAATGAGCAGTTCTTC	CASSQLAGDNEQFF
.	TRBV6-5	TRBJ2-1	.	TGTGCCAGCAGTTACACGGGGGCCGTTGAGCAGTTCTTC	CASSYTGAVEQFF
.	TRBV28	TRBJ2-3	.	TGTGCCAGCTACCACGGGCCAACGACGATGGATACGCAGTATTTT	CASYHGPTTMDTQYF
few	TRBV20-1	TRBJ2-7	TRBD2	TGCAGTGCTAGCCCCCCCGGGACTAGCAACGAGCAGTACTTC	CSASPPGTSNEQYF
few	TRBV2	TRBJ1-2	.	TGTGCCAGCAGTGGAATCCTTTCCCTAAACTATGGCTACACCTTC	CASSGILSLNYGYTF
.	TRBV12-3/TRBV12-4	TRBJ2-3	.	TGTGCCAGCAGTTTAATCCTTGCGGCCACAGATACGCAGTATTTT	CASSLILAATDTQYF
few	TRBV12-3/TRBV12-4	TRBJ2-4	TRBD2	TGTGCCAGCAGTTTTCTAGCGGGAGGGCAAGAGCAGTACTTC	CASSFLAGGQEQYF
once	TRBV4-2	TRBJ2-7	.	TGTGCCAGCAGCCTAGGGGTCGGGACTGTCAACAATGAGCAGTACTTC	CASSLGVGTVNNEQYF
few	TRBV20-1	TRBJ2-7	.	TGCCATGATACGGCAGGCCAAGCCTCCTACGAGCAGTACTTC	CHDTAGQASYEQYF
.	TRBV20-1	TRBJ1-2	.	TGCAGTGCTAGAGATCTTGGCAGGAGGGGCTACACCTTC	CSARDLGRRGYTF
.	TRBV7-9	TRBJ2-7	TRBD1	TGTGCCAGCAGCTTAGGAACAGGGGGCGAATACGAGCAGTACTTC	CASSLGTGGEYEQYF
few	TRBV12-3/TRBV12-4	TRBJ1-2	TRBD1	TGTGCCAGCAGTTTTGGGGACAGCTATGGCTACACCTTC	CASSFGDSYGYTF
.	TRBV6-5	TRBJ2-7	.	TGTGCCAGCAGCCGCAGGGACTCAAGATACGAGCAGTACTTC	CASSRRDSRYEQYF
.	TRBV20-1	TRBJ2-3	.	TGCAGTGCCCAGGGGCCGGATCGGGATACGCAGTATTTT	CSAQGPDRDTQYF
.	TRBV7-2	TRBJ2-2	TRBD1	TGTGCCAGCGGGACAGGGTTGAGCACCGGGGAGCTGTTTTTT	CASGTGLSTGELFF
.	TRBV20-1	TRBJ1-2	.	TGCGGTGCTAGAGTAAATTCGAGTGTCCATGGCTACACCTTC	CGARVNSSVHGYTF
.	TRBV4-3	TRBJ2-1	TRBD2	TGCGCCAGCAGCCAAGAGGCGGGACTAGCGGACAATGAGCAGTTCTTC	CASSQEAGLADNEQFF
few	TRBV15	TRBJ2-3	.	TGTGCCACCAGCAGAGCTGCGGACCCAGATACGCAGTATTTT	CATSRAADPDTQYF
.	TRBV5-1	TRBJ2-3	.	TGCGCCAGCAGCGCGGACTGGGGAGATACGCAGTATTTT	CASSADWGDTQYF
many	TRBV6-6	TRBJ1-4	.	TGTGCCAGCAGACTCACAGGTGGTGTTGAAAAACTGTTTTTT	CASRLTGGVEKLFF